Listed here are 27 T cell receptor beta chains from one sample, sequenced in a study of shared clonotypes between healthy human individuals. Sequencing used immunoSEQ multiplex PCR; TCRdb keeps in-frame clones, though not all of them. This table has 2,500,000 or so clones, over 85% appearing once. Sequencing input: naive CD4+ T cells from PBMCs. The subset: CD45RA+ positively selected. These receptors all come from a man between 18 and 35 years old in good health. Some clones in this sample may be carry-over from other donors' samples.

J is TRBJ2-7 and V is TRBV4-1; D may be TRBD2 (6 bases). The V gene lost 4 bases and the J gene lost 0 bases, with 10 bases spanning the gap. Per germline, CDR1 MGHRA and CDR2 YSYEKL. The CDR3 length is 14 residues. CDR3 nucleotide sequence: TGCGCCAGCAGCCGTAGCGGAAGCTCCTACGAGCAGTACTTC. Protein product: CASSRSGSSYEQYF.

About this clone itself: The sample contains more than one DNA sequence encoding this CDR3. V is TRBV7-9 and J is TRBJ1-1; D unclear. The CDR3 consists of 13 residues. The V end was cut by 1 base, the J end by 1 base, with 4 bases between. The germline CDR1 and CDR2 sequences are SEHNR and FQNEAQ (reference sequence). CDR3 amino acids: CASSLVQNTEAFF. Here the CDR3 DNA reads TGTGCCAGCAGCTTAGTACAGAACACTGAAGCTTTCTTT.

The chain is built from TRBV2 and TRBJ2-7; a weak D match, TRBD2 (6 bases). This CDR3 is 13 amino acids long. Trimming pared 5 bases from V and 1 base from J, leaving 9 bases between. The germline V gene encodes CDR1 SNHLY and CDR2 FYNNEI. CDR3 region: CASSLGGSYEQYF. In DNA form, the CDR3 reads TGTGCCAGCAGTCTCGGGGGATCCTACGAGCAGTACTTC.

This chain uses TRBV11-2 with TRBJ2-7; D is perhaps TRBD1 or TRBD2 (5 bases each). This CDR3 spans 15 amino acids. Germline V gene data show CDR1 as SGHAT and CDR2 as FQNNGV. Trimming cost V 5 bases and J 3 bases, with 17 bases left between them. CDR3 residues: CASSQGDRPLYEQYF. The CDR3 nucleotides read TGTGCCAGCAGCCAAGGGGACCGCCCTCTCTACGAGCAGTACTTC. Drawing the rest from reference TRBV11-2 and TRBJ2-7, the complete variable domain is EAGVAQSPRYKIIEKRQSVAFWCNPISGHATLYWYQQILGQGPKLLIQFQNNGVVDDSQLPKDRFSAERLKGVDSTLKIQPAKLEDSAVYLCASSQGDRPLYEQYFGPGTRLTVT.

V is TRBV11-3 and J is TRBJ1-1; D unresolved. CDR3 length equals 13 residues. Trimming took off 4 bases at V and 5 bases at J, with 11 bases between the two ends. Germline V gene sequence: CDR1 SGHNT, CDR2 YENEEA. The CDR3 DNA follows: TGTGCCAGCAGCTCGACCAGAGGAACTGAAGCTTTCTTT. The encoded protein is CASSSTRGTEAFF.

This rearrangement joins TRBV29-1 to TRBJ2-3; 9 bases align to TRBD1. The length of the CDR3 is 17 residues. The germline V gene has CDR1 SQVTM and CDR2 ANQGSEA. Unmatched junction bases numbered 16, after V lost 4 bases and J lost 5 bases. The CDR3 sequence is CSVGRLRGQGLGDTQYF. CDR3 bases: TGCAGCGTTGGTCGACTCCGGGGACAGGGCTTGGGAGATACGCAGTATTTT.

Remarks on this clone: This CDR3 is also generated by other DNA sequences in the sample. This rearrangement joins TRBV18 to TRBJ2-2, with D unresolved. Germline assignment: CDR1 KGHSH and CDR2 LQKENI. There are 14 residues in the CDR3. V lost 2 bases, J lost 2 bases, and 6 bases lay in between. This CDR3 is CASSPGPNTGELFF. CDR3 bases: TGTGCCAGCTCACCAGGACCCAACACCGGGGAGCTGTTTTTT. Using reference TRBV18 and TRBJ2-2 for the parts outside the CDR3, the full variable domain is NAGVMQNPRHLVRRRGQEARLRCSPMKGHSHVYWYRQLPEEGLKFMVYLQKENIIDESGMPKERFSAEFPKEGPSILRIQQVVRGDSAAYFCASSPGPNTGELFFGEGSRLTVL.

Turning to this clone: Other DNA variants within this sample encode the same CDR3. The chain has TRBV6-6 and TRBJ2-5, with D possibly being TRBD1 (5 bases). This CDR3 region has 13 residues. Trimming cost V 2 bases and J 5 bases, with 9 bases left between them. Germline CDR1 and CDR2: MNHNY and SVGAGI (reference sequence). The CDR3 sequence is CASSYPGSETQYF. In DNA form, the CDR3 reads TGTGCCAGCAGTTACCCAGGGTCCGAGACCCAGTACTTC.

CDR3 sequence: CASSVGYGYTF. CDR3 coding DNA: TGTGCCAGCAGTGTTGGATATGGCTACACCTTC. The rearrangement uses TRBV25-1 and TRBJ1-2, with D uncertain. Germline V gives CDR1 MGHDK, CDR2 SYGVNS. The V end was cut by 4 bases, the J end by 5 bases, with 5 bases between. The CDR3 covers 11 residues.

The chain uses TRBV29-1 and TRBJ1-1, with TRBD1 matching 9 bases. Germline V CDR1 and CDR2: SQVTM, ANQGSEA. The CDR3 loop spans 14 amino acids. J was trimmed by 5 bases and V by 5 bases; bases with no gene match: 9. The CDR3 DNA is TGCAGCGTTTCCCGAGACAGGGGGTTGACTGAAGCTTTCTTT. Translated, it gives CSVSRDRGLTEAFF. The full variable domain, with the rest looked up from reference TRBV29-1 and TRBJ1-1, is SAVISQKPSRDICQRGTSLTIQCQVDSQVTMMFWYRQQPGQSLTLIATANQGSEATYESGFVIDKFPISRPNLTFSTLTVSNMSPEDSSIYLCSVSRDRGLTEAFFGQGTRLTVV.

This chain's CDR3 is CASSADRDYSGYGYTF. The CDR3 DNA reads TGTGCCAGCAGTGCTGACAGGGACTATAGTGGCTATGGCTACACCTTC. The J gene is TRBJ1-2, the V gene TRBV2, with 7 nucleotides matching TRBD1. The CDR3 is 16 amino acids. Trimming at V came to 4 bases and at J to 4 bases, leaving 12 bases not matched to a gene. The germline V gene encodes CDR1 SNHLY and CDR2 FYNNEI.

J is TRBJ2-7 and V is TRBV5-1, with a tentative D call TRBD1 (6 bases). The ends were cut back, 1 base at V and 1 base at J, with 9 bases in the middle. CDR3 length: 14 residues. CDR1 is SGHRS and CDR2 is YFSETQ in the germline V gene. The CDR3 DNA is TGCGCCAGCAGCTTGTCAGGACAGTCCTACGAGCAGTACTTC. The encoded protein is CASSLSGQSYEQYF.

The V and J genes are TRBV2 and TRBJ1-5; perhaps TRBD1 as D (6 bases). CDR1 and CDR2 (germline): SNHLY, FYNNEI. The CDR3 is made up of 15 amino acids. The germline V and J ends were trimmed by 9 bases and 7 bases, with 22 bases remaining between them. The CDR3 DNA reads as TGTGCCAGTACTCTAAATACAGGGAAGGGACAGCCCCAGCATTTT. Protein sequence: CASTLNTGKGQPQHF.

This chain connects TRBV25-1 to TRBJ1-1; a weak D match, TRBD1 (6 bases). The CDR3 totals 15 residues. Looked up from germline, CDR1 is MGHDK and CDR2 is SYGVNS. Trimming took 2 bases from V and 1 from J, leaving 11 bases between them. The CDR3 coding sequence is TGTGCCAGCAGTGAACCGGGACACCAGAACACTGAAGCTTTCTTT. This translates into CASSEPGHQNTEAFF.

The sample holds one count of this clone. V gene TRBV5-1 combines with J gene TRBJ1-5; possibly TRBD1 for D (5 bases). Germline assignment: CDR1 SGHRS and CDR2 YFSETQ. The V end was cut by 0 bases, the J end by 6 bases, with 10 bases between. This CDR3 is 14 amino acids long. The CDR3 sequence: CASSLDFGGQPQHF. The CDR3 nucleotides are TGCGCCAGCAGCTTGGACTTCGGGGGTCAGCCCCAGCATTTT.

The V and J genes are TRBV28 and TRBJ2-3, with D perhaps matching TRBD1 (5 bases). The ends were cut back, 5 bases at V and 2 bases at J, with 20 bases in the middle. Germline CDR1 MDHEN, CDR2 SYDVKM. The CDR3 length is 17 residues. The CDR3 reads CASSPLGLQILTDTQYF. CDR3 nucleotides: TGTGCCAGCAGTCCCCTGGGGCTCCAGATCCTCACAGATACGCAGTATTTT.

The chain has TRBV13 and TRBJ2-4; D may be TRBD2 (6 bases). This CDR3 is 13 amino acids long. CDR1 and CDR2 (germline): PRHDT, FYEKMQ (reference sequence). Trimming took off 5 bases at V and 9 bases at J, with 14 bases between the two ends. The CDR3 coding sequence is TGTGCCAGCAGCCCAACCGGGACTGGCATTCAGTACTTC. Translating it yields CASSPTGTGIQYF.

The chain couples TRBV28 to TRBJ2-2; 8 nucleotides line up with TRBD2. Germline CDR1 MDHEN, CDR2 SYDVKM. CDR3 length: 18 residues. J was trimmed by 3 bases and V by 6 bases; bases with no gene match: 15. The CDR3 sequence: CASSPFGSREEDTGELFF. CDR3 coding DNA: TGTGCCAGCAGCCCCTTCGGATCGCGGGAGGAAGACACCGGGGAGCTGTTTTTT.

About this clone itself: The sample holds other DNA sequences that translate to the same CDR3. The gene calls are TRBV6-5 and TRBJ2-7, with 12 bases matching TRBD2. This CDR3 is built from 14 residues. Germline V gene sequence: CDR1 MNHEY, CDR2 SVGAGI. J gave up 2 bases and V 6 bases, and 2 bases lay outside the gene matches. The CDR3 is CASSPSGRAYEQYF. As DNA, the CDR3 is TGTGCCAGCAGCCCTAGCGGGAGGGCCTACGAGCAGTACTTC.

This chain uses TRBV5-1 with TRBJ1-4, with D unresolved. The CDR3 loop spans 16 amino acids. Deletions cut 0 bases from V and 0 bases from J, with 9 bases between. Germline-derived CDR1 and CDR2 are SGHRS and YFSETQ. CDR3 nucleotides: TGCGCCAGCAGCTTGGTCCCAACCTCAACTAATGAAAAACTGTTTTTT. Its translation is CASSLVPTSTNEKLFF.

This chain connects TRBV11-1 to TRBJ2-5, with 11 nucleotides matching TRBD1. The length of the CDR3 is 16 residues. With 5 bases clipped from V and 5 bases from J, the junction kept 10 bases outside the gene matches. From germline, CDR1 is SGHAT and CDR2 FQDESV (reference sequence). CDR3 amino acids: CASSPGGTGGEETQYF. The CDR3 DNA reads TGTGCCAGCAGCCCCGGGGGGACAGGGGGTGAGGAGACCCAGTACTTC. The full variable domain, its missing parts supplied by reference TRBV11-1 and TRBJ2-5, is EAEVAQSPRYKITEKSQAVAFWCDPISGHATLYWYRQILGQGPELLVQFQDESVVDDSQLPKDRFSAERLKGVDSTLKIQPAELGDSAMYLCASSPGGTGGEETQYFGPGTRLLVL.

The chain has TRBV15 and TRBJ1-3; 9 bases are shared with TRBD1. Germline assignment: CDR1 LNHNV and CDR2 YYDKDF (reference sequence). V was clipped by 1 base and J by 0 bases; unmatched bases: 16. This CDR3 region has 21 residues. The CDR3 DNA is TGTGCCACCAGCAGAGGGGGACAGGGCCCCAAACTCCCCCTCTCTGGAAACACCATATATTTT. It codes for CATSRGGQGPKLPLSGNTIYF.

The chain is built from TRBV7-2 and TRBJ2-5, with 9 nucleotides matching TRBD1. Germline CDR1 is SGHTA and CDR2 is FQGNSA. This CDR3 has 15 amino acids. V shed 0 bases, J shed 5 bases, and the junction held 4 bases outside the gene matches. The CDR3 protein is CASSLAGQGMETQYF. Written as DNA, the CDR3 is TGTGCCAGCAGCTTAGCGGGACAGGGAATGGAGACCCAGTACTTC.

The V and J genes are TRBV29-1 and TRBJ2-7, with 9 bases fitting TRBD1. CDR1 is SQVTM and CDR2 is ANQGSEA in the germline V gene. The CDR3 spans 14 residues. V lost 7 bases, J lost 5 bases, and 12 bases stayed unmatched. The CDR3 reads CSAGQGSRSDEQYF. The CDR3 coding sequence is TGCAGCGCCGGACAGGGGAGCCGTTCTGACGAGCAGTACTTC.

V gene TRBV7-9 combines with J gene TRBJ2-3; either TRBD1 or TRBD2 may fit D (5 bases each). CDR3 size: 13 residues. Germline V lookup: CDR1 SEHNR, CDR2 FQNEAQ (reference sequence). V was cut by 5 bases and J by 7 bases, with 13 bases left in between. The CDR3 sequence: CASSRDPSNTQYF. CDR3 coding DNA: TGTGCCAGCAGCCGGGACCCGTCGAATACGCAGTATTTT.

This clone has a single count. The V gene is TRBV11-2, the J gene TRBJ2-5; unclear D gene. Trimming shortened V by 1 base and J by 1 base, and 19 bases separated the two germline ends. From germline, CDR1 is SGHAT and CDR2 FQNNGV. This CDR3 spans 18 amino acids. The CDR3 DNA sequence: TGTGCCAGCAGCTTAGTTTTCGGTGGCGGATCCTCCCAAGAGACCCAGTACTTC. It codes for CASSLVFGGGSSQETQYF.

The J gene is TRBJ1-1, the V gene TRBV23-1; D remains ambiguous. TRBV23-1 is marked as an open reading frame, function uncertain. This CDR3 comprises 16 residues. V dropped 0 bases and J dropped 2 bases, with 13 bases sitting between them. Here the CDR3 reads CASSQSIQAINTEAFF. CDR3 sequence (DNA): TGCGCCAGCAGTCAATCGATCCAGGCGATCAACACTGAAGCTTTCTTT.